One sample yielded the 9 T cell receptor beta chains listed below, sequenced in a study of response to subunit inactivated influenza vaccine. TCRdb independently ran MiXCR on the RT-PCR reads; one entry per CDR3 protein. Of around 200,000 distinct CDR3 sequences listed, 9.2% were seen once; the top ten hold roughly a tenth. Sequencing was performed on non-naive T cells sorted from PBMCs, taken on the day of vaccination. The receptors come from a man in his fifties who received an inactivated influenza vaccine.

This clonotype was picked up a small number of times. The V call is TRBV27, the J call TRBJ1-2, with 11 bases aligning to TRBD1. Trimming removed 5 bases from V and 7 bases from J; junction bases left unmatched: 3. The CDR3 consists of 13 residues. CDR1 and CDR2 from the germline V gene are MNHEY and SMNVEV (reference sequence). The CDR3 protein is CASSGTGGGGYTF. The CDR3 bases are TGTGCCAGCAGTGGGACAGGGGGGGGTGGCTACACCTTC.

This clonotype was detected ten times or more. V gene TRBV6-5 combines with J gene TRBJ1-1, with D perhaps matching TRBD1 (6 bases). Germline loops: CDR1 MNHEY, CDR2 SVGAGI. This CDR3 has 14 amino acids. V shed 3 bases and J shed 3 bases, with 11 bases lying between them. The CDR3 here is CASSYGGADTEAFF. CDR3 DNA sequence: TGTGCCAGCAGTTATGGGGGCGCGGACACTGAAGCTTTCTTT.

V gene TRBV20-1 combines with J gene TRBJ2-2; possible D gene TRBD1, 5 bases. The CDR3 loop spans 14 amino acids. V shed 3 bases and J shed 4 bases, with 12 bases lying between them. Germline CDR1 DFQATT, CDR2 SNEGSKA (reference sequence). The CDR3 loop is CSASPGSSTGELFF. Here the CDR3 DNA reads TGCAGTGCTAGTCCAGGGTCGAGCACCGGGGAGCTGTTTTTT.

The rearrangement uses TRBV18 and TRBJ2-1; possibly TRBD2 for D (6 bases). From germline, CDR1 is KGHSH and CDR2 LQKENI. The length of the CDR3 is 14 residues. The ends were cut back, 1 base at V and 7 bases at J, with 11 bases in the middle. The CDR3 coding sequence is TGTGCCAGCTCACCACAACCCCGGGGGAATGAGCAGTTCTTC. It codes for CASSPQPRGNEQFF.

This clonotype was seen more than once but under ten times. The CDR3 loop reads CASSLVQAGVNEQFF. The CDR3 coding sequence is TGTGCCAGCAGCTTAGTTCAAGCGGGAGTCAATGAGCAGTTCTTC. The chain uses TRBV7-9 and TRBJ2-1, with 8 bases matching TRBD2. Germline lookup yields CDR1 SEHNR and CDR2 FQNEAQ (reference sequence). This CDR3 has 15 amino acids. V lost 1 base, J lost 6 bases, and 5 bases stayed unmatched. Filled out from reference TRBV7-9 and TRBJ2-1, the complete variable domain reads DTGVSQNPRHKITKRGQNVTFRCDPISEHNRLYWYRQTLGQGPEFLTYFQNEAQLEKSRLLSDRFSAERPKGSFSTLEIQRTEQGDSAMYLCASSLVQAGVNEQFFGPGTRLTVL.

This clonotype was picked up many times. V gene TRBV20-1 combines with J gene TRBJ2-1, with D perhaps matching TRBD2 (5 bases). Trimming shortened V by 7 bases and J by 5 bases, and 15 bases separated the two germline ends. Germline V lookup: CDR1 DFQATT, CDR2 SNEGSKA (reference sequence). The CDR3 runs 13 residues. The CDR3 here is CSVDGEFNNEQFF. CDR3 DNA: TGCAGTGTTGATGGGGAGTTCAACAATGAGCAGTTCTTC.

In its sample, this clonotype was seen a few times. The chain carries TRBV30 and TRBJ1-6; D may be TRBD1 (6 bases). Germline lookup yields CDR1 GTSNPN and CDR2 SVGIG (reference sequence). Between the trimmed V and J ends, which lost 2 bases and 8 bases, there was a span of 13 bases. The CDR3 is 14 residues long. CDR3 region: CAWSKLEGDSPLHF. The CDR3 nucleotides read TGTGCCTGGAGTAAGCTAGAGGGGGATTCACCCCTCCACTTT.

The genes are TRBV12-3 or TRBV12-4 and TRBJ1-1; D is unclear. V was trimmed by 0 bases and J by 8 bases, leaving 13 bases between them. This CDR3 comprises 14 residues. The DNA for the CDR3 is TGTGCCAGCAGTTTAGCGCCCAGGCCTGGGGAAGCTTTCTTT. Translated, it gives CASSLAPRPGEAFF.

This clonotype was counted between two and nine times. The J gene is TRBJ2-7, the V gene TRBV5-1; 9 bases are shared with TRBD2. Losses at the gene ends were 5 bases for V and 5 bases for J; bases not matched to a gene: 17. The CDR3 consists of 17 residues. Germline CDR1 is SGHRS and CDR2 is YFSETQ. CDR3 nucleotide sequence: TGCGCCAGCAGGCTCGGGGGGCGCGGACTAGCGATCGACGAGCAGTACTTC. It translates to CASRLGGRGLAIDEQYF.